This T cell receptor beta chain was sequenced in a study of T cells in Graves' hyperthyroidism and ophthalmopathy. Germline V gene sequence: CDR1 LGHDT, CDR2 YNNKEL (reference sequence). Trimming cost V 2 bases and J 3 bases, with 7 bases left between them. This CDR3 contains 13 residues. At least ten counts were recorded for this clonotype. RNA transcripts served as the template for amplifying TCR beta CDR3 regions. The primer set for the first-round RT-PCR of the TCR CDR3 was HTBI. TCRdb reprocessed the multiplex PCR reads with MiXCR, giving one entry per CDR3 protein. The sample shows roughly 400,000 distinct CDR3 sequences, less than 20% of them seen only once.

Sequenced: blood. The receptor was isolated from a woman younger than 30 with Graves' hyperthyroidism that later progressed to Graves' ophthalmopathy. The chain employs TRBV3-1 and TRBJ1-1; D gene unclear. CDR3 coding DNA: TGTGCCAGCAGCCAATGGAAGTACACTGAAGCTTTCTTT. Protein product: CASSQWKYTEAFF.